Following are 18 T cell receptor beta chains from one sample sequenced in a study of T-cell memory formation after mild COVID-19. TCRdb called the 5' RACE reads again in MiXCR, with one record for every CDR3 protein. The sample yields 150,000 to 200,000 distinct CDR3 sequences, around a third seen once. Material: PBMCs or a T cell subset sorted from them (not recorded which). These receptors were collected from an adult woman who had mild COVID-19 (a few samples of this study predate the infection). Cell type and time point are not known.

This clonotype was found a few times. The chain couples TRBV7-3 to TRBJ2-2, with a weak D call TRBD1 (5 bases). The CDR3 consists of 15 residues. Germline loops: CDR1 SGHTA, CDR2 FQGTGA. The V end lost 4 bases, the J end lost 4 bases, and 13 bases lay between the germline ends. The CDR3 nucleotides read TGTGCCAGCAGCTCAACGCCAGGGTCCACCGGGGAGCTGTTTTTT. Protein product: CASSSTPGSTGELFF. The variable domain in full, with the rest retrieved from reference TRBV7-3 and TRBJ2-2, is GAGVSQTPSNKVTEKGKYVELRCDPISGHTALYWYRQSLGQGPEFLIYFQGTGAADDSGLPNDRFFAVRPEGSVSTLKIQRTERGDSAVYLCASSSTPGSTGELFFGEGSRLTVL.

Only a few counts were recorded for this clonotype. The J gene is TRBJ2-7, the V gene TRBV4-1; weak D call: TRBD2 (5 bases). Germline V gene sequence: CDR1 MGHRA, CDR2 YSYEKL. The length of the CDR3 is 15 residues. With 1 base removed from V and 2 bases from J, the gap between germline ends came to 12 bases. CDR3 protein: CASSQVEGLAYEQYF. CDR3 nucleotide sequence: TGCGCCAGCAGCCAAGTCGAGGGTTTGGCCTACGAGCAGTACTTC.

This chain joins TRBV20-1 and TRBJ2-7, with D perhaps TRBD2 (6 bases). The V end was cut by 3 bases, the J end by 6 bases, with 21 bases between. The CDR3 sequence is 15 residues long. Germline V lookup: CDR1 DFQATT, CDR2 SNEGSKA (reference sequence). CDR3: CSARVTGTFSGEQYF. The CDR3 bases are TGCAGTGCTAGGGTCACCGGGACCTTTAGCGGCGAGCAGTACTTC.

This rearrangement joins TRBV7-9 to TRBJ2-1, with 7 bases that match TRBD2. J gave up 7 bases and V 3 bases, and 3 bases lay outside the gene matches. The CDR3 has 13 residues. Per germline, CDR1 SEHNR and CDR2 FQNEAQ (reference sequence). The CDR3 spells CASSFASGNEQFF. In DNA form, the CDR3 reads TGTGCCAGCAGCTTCGCTAGCGGTAATGAGCAGTTCTTC.

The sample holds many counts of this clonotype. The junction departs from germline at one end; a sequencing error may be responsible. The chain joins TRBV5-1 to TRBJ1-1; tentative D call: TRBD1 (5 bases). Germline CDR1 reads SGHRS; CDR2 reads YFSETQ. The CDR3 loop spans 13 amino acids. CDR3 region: CASSLGGGTEAFF. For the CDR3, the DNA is TGTGCCAGCAGCCTGGGGGGGGGCACTGAAGCTTTCTTT.

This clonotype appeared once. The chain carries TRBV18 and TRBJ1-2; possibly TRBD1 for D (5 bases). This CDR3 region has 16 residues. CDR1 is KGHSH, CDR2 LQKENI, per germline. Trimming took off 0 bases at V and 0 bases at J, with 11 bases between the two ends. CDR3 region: CASSPPGTPTNYGYTF. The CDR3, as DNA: TGTGCCAGCTCACCACCCGGGACCCCCACTAACTATGGCTACACCTTC. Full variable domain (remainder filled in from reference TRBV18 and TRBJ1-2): NAGVMQNPRHLVRRRGQEARLRCSPMKGHSHVYWYRQLPEEGLKFMVYLQKENIIDESGMPKERFSAEFPKEGPSILRIQQVVRGDSAAYFCASSPPGTPTNYGYTFGSGTRLTVV.

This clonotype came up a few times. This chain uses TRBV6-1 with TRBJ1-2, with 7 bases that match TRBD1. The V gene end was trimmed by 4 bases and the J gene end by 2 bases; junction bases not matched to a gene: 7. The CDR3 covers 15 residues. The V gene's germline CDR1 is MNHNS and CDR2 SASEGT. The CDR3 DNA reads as TGTGCCAGCAGTGGGGGGACAGCAAAGAACTATGGCTACACCTTC. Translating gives CASSGGTAKNYGYTF.

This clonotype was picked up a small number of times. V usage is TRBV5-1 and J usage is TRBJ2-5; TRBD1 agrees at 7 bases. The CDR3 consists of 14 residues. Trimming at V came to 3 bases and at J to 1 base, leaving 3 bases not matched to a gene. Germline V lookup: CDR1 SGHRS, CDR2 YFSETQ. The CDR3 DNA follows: TGCGCCAGCAGCTCGGGACAGATCCAAGAGACCCAGTACTTC. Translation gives CASSSGQIQETQYF.

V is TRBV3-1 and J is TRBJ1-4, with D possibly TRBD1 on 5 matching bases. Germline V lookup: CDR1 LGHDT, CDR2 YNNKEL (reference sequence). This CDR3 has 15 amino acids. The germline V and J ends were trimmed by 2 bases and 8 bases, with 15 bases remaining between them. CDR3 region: CASSQTYGGGEKLFF. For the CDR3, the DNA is TGTGCCAGCAGCCAAACGTACGGGGGAGGCGAAAAACTGTTTTTT.

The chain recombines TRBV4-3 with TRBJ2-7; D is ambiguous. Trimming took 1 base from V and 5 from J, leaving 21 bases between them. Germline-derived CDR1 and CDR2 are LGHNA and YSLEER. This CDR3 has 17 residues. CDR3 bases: TGCGCCAGCAGCCAAGGGTATGGGCAACCTAAGCCCCACGAGCAGTACTTC. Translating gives CASSQGYGQPKPHEQYF.

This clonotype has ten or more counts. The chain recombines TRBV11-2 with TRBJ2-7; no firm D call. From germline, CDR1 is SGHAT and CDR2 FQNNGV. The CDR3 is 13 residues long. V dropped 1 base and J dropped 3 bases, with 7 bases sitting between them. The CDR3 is CASSLGRLYEQYF. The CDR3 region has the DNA TGTGCCAGCAGCTTAGGACGGCTCTACGAGCAGTACTTC.

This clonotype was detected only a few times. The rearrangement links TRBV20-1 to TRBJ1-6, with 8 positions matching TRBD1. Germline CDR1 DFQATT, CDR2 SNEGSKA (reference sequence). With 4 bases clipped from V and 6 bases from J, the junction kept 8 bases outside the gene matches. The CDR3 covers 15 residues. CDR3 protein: CSANGRQGINSPLHF. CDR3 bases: TGCAGTGCTAACGGGAGACAGGGGATTAATTCACCCCTCCACTTT.

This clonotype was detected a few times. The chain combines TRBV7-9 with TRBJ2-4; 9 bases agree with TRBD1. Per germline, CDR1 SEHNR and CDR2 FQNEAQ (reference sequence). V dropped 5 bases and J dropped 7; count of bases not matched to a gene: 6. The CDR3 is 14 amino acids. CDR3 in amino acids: CASSRGQGWNIQYF. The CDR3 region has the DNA TGTGCCAGCAGCCGCGGACAGGGGTGGAACATTCAGTACTTC.

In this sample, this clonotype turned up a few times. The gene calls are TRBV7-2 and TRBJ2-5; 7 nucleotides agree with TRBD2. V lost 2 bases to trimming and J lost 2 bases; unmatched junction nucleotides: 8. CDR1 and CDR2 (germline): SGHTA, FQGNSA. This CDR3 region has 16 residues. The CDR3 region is CASSLWAGEGQETQYF. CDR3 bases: TGTGCCAGCAGCTTATGGGCGGGAGAAGGGCAAGAGACCCAGTACTTC.

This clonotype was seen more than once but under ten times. CDR3 in DNA: TGCAGTGCTAGTCTGACAGGGAATAGCAATCAGCCCCAGCATTTT. It encodes CSASLTGNSNQPQHF. This chain connects TRBV20-1 to TRBJ1-5; 7 positions match TRBD1. Trimming took 3 bases from V and 0 from J; bases not matched to a gene: 5. This CDR3 spans 15 amino acids. The germline gives CDR1 DFQATT, CDR2 SNEGSKA (reference sequence).

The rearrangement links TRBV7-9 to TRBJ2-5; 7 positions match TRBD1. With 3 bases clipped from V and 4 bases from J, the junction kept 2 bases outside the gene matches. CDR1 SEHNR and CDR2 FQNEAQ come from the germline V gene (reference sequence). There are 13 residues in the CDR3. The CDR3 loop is CASSFGQAETQYF. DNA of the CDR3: TGTGCCAGCAGCTTCGGACAGGCAGAGACCCAGTACTTC. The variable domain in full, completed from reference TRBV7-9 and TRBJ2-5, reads DTGVSQNPRHKITKRGQNVTFRCDPISEHNRLYWYRQTLGQGPEFLTYFQNEAQLEKSRLLSDRFSAERPKGSFSTLEIQRTEQGDSAMYLCASSFGQAETQYFGPGTRLLVL.

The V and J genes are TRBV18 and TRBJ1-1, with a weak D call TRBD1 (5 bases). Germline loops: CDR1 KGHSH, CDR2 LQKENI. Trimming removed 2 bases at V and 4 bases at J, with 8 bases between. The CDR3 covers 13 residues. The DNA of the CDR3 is TGTGCCAGCTCACCAAGTCAGGGCACTGAAGCTTTCTTT. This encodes CASSPSQGTEAFF.

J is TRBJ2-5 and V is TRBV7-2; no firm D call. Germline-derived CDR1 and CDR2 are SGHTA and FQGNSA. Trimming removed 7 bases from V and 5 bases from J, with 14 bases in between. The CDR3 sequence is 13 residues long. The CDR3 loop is CASTFDSPETQYF. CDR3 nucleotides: TGTGCCAGCACCTTCGACTCTCCGGAGACCCAGTACTTC.